This T cell receptor (beta chain) is from a study of blood T cells in healthy people across ages. Per germline, CDR1 MGHDK and CDR2 SYGVNS. The CDR3 covers 14 residues. Trimming removed 2 bases at V and 2 bases at J, with 9 bases between. Study outcomes and limitations: Not knowing donor CMV status may have confounded expanded clonotype changes.

The second PCR ran roughly 6 to 11 cycles with a sample-barcoded 5' primer and J-beta primers. TCRdb reprocessed the 5' RACE reads via MiXCR and lists one record per CDR3 protein. The sample yields over 1.5 million distinct CDR3 sequences, about 50% seen once. About this clonotype: Antigen: not known.

The TCR originated in a woman in her thirties or forties in good health. The chain has TRBV25-1 and TRBJ1-2; weak D call: TRBD1 (6 bases). Sequenced material: blood. The DNA for the CDR3 is TGTGCCAGCAGTGAAGGGGGCACGAACTATGGCTACACCTTC. Amino acid sequence: CASSEGGTNYGYTF.